Sequencing of this TCR beta chain was carried out in a study of blood T cell repertoires in COVID-19. In the authors' methods: Counts of nucleated cells, estimated from reference gene primer amplification, were obtained. Profiling relied on immunoSEQ multiplex PCR, and the TCRdb table lists in-frame clones only, not all of them. V and J calls and clone size come straight from that table; D and trimming were deduced from the DNA. The table has under 150,000 clones, about 84% seen once. Trimming removed 6 bases at V and 6 bases at J, with 15 bases between. Germline lookup yields CDR1 MDHEN and CDR2 SYDVKM. The CDR3 spans 14 residues.

Sequencing input: peripheral blood. The TCR originated in a woman aged 80 or over in a cohort sampled during active or convalescent COVID-19. This sequence joins TRBV28 and TRBJ1-5; possible D gene TRBD1, 6 bases. The CDR3 is CASRMPGVIQPQHF. The CDR3 DNA reads as TGTGCCAGCAGGATGCCAGGGGTGATTCAGCCCCAGCATTTT.